This entry features one T cell receptor beta chain sequence. Clones were sequenced by immunoSEQ multiplex PCR, and TCRdb holds only the in-frame ones, with some missing. The sample holds around 100,000 clones, 80% to 85% seen once. This sample was taken from a study of glioma-infiltrating T cells after dendritic cell vaccination. Documented time point: after dendritic cell vaccination, including at tumor progression/relapse. Fresh-frozen tumor tissue and more than two years of survival data were available for all. The V gene's germline CDR1 is MDHEN and CDR2 SYDVKM. Trimming shortened V by 6 bases and J by 6 bases, and 18 bases separated the two germline ends. This CDR3 spans 14 amino acids.

This specimen was blood, taken after dendritic cell vaccination. This TCR was recovered from a human donor with glioblastoma. This chain connects TRBV28 to TRBJ2-7; possible D gene TRBD1, 6 bases. This chain's CDR3 is CASRLQGIQGEQYF. The CDR3 region has the DNA TGTGCCAGCAGACTCCAGGGGATTCAGGGCGAGCAGTACTTC.